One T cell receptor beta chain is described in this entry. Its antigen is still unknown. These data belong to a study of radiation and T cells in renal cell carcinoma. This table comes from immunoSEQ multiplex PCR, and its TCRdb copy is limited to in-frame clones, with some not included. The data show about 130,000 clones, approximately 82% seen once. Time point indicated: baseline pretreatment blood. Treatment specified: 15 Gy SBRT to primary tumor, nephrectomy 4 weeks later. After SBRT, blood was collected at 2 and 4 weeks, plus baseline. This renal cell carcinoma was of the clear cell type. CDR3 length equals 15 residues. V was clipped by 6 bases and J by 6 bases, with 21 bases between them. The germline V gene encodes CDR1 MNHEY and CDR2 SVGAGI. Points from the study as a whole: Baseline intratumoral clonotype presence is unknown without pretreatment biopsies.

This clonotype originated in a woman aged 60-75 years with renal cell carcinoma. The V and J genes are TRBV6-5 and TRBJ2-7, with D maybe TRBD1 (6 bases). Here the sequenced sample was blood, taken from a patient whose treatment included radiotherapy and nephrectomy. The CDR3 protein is CASSLQGFGLGEQYF. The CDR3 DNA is TGTGCCAGCAGCCTACAGGGATTCGGCTTGGGCGAGCAGTACTTC.